The 30 T cell receptor beta chains below were found in one sample sequenced in a study of control samples from healthy donors and cancer patients. The method was immunoSEQ multiplex PCR; TCRdb's version includes in-frame clones alone and lacks a portion of them. This sample yields some 130,000 clones, of which around 89% are seen a single time; roughly 3.3% belongs to the top ten. Material: blood. Receptors were obtained from a man aged 40-50 years in good health.

This chain links TRBV6-2 or TRBV6-3 with TRBJ1-1, with 9 bases fitting TRBD1. Looked up from germline, CDR1 is MNHEY and CDR2 is SVGEGT. CDR3 length: 15 amino acids. V shed 1 base and J 0 bases; nucleotides not matched to a gene: 0. CDR3 sequence: CASSYWTGVNTEAFF. DNA for the CDR3: TGTGCCAGCAGTTACTGGACAGGGGTGAACACTGAAGCTTTCTTT.

The genes are TRBV30 and TRBJ2-6; D is perhaps TRBD1 or TRBD2 (5 bases each). Germline assignment: CDR1 GTSNPN and CDR2 SVGIG (reference sequence). The CDR3 is made up of 16 amino acids. Trimming cost V 2 bases and J 2 bases, with 13 bases left between them. The CDR3 DNA reads as TGTGCCTGGAGTCTAGGTTTGGGGGCTGGGGCCAACGTCCTGACTTTC. Its translation: CAWSLGLGAGANVLTF. The whole variable domain, filled in from reference TRBV30 and TRBJ2-6, reads SQTIHQWPATLVQPVGSPLSLECTVEGTSNPNLYWYRQAAGRGLQLLFYSVGIGQISSEVPQNLSASRPQDRQFILSSKKLLLSDSGFYLCAWSLGLGAGANVLTFGAGSRLTVL.

This chain connects TRBV24-1 to TRBJ1-3, with D uncertain. The CDR3 length is 15 residues. Germline V lookup: CDR1 KGHDR, CDR2 SFDVKD. The V end was cut by 3 bases, the J end by 3 bases, with 11 bases between. Here the CDR3 DNA reads TGTGCCACCAGTGATCCCCGAGGTGGTGGAAACACCATATATTTT. As protein: CATSDPRGGGNTIYF.

This clone was seen once. The chain uses TRBV5-4 and TRBJ1-2; D ambiguous. The germline CDR1 and CDR2 sequences are SGHNT and YYREEE (reference sequence). The CDR3 has 14 amino acids. With 5 bases removed from V and 8 bases from J, the gap between germline ends came to 19 bases. The CDR3, as DNA: TGTGCCAGCAGGACCTCAGGAGCCCAGGAGGGCTACACCTTC. This sequence encodes CASRTSGAQEGYTF.

V usage is TRBV15 and J usage is TRBJ1-5; D unclear. This CDR3 region has 15 residues. The V and J ends lost 0 bases and 3 bases respectively, with 9 bases between them. Germline CDR1 and CDR2: LNHNV and YYDKDF (reference sequence). The CDR3 DNA reads as TGTGCCACCAGCAGAGATCTGGGTTACAATCAGCCCCAGCATTTT. Its translation is CATSRDLGYNQPQHF.

The table lists this clone with a few counts. As DNA, the CDR3 is TGTGCCAGCAGCTTGGGGTTAGCGGTGGGCAATCAGCCCCAGCATTTT. The encoded protein is CASSLGLAVGNQPQHF. The rearrangement joins TRBV5-8 to TRBJ1-5; D not resolved. The CDR3 extends over 16 amino acids. The V and J ends lost 0 bases and 2 bases respectively, with 12 bases between them. Germline loops: CDR1 SGHTS, CDR2 YDEGEE.

The DNA for the CDR3 is TGCGCCAGCAGCCAAGCACTGGTAGCCAAAAACATTCAGTACTTC. It yields the protein CASSQALVAKNIQYF. The V call is TRBV4-1, the J call TRBJ2-4; D remains unclear. This CDR3 comprises 15 residues. Between the trimmed V and J ends, which lost 1 base and 0 bases, there was a span of 7 bases. CDR1 is MGHRA and CDR2 is YSYEKL in the germline V gene.

This chain joins TRBV6-5 and TRBJ1-3, with no clear D. Trimming removed 6 bases at V and 4 bases at J, with 13 bases between. This CDR3 contains 14 residues. Germline values: CDR1 MNHEY, CDR2 SVGAGI. The CDR3 spells CASRNLGSGNTIYF. In DNA, the CDR3 is TGTGCCAGCAGGAATTTGGGGTCCGGAAACACCATATATTTT.

The V call is TRBV7-2, the J call TRBJ1-1; D may be TRBD1 (5 bases). The germline V gene has CDR1 SGHTA and CDR2 FQGNSA. The V gene lost 2 bases and the J gene lost 6 bases, with 13 bases spanning the gap. The CDR3 has 14 residues. The CDR3: CASSLKVQGAEAFF. In nucleotides, the CDR3 is TGTGCCAGCAGCTTAAAGGTCCAGGGCGCTGAAGCTTTCTTT.

This chain links TRBV7-2 with TRBJ1-6; D possibly corresponds to TRBD1 (5 bases). The CDR3 is 16 amino acids. V shed 1 base and J shed 7 bases, with 14 bases lying between them. CDR1 and CDR2 (germline): SGHTA, FQGNSA. The CDR3: CASSLVSGQWNSPLHF. DNA of the CDR3: TGTGCCAGCAGCTTAGTATCCGGACAATGGAATTCACCCCTCCACTTT. The whole variable domain, filled in from reference TRBV7-2 and TRBJ1-6, reads GAGVSQSPSNKVTEKGKDVELRCDPISGHTALYWYRQSLGQGLEFLIYFQGNSAPDKSGLPSDRFSAERTGGSVSTLTIQRTQQEDSAVYLCASSLVSGQWNSPLHFGNGTRLTVT.

The rearrangement uses TRBV12-3 or TRBV12-4 and TRBJ2-1; TRBD2 matches 7 bases. V lost 6 bases and J lost 6; bases outside the gene matches: 5. The CDR3 totals 13 residues. The CDR3 nucleotides are TGTGCCAGCAGCGATGGACTAGTCAATGAGCAGTTCTTC. Translation: CASSDGLVNEQFF.

This chain connects TRBV7-8 to TRBJ1-1; unclear D gene. Trimming took 2 bases from V and 4 from J, leaving 8 bases between them. This CDR3 region has 13 residues. The V gene's germline CDR1 is SGHVS and CDR2 FQNEAQ. CDR3 sequence (DNA): TGTGCCAGCAGCTTACTTGTTTTCACTGAAGCTTTCTTT. Translating gives CASSLLVFTEAFF.

The V gene is TRBV7-9, the J gene TRBJ1-6; 7 positions agree with TRBD1. Germline V gene sequence: CDR1 SEHNR, CDR2 FQNEAQ (reference sequence). V lost 5 bases and J lost 13; bases outside the gene matches: 11. The CDR3 is made up of 14 amino acids. CDR3 DNA: TGTGCCAGCAGCCCCCGGACAGGCCTAGTGCCCCTCCACTTT. Protein sequence: CASSPRTGLVPLHF.

V usage is TRBV6-6 and J usage is TRBJ1-6; D is possibly TRBD1 (5 bases). Trimming left V 6 bases short and J 5 bases short, with 17 bases between. The CDR3 is made up of 16 amino acids. Germline loops: CDR1 MNHNY, CDR2 SVGAGI (reference sequence). CDR3 sequence: CASSKSPRENNSPLHF. DNA of the CDR3: TGTGCCAGCAGCAAATCCCCCAGGGAAAATAATTCACCCCTCCACTTT.

CDR3 loop: CASNSRDRGGQPQHF. CDR3 coding DNA: TGTGCCAGCAATAGCCGGGACAGGGGTGGGCAGCCCCAGCATTTT. The chain recombines TRBV2 with TRBJ1-5, with TRBD1 matching 10 bases. This CDR3 is built from 15 residues. V was clipped by 7 bases and J by 7 bases; unmatched bases: 10. In germline, CDR1 is SNHLY, CDR2 FYNNEI.

Turning to this clone: Additional DNA sequences in this sample encode the identical CDR3. The V call is TRBV5-1, the J call TRBJ1-1; D gene unclear. There are 13 residues in the CDR3. Germline V lookup: CDR1 SGHRS, CDR2 YFSETQ. V was clipped by 2 bases and J by 1 base, with 6 bases between them. Here the CDR3 reads CASSLQENTEAFF. The DNA of the CDR3 is TGCGCCAGCAGCTTACAAGAGAACACTGAAGCTTTCTTT.

The chain recombines TRBV11-1 with TRBJ2-2, with D unresolved. The CDR3 runs to 14 residues. V was pared by 5 bases and J by 3 bases, with 10 bases between. Per germline, CDR1 SGHAT and CDR2 FQDESV (reference sequence). The DNA of the CDR3 is TGTGCCAGCAGCCCAAGGAAATACACCGGGGAGCTGTTTTTT. Translated, it gives CASSPRKYTGELFF. Supplemented by reference TRBV11-1 and TRBJ2-2, the full variable domain reads EAEVAQSPRYKITEKSQAVAFWCDPISGHATLYWYRQILGQGPELLVQFQDESVVDDSQLPKDRFSAERLKGVDSTLKIQPAELGDSAMYLCASSPRKYTGELFFGEGSRLTVL.

The chain recombines TRBV30 with TRBJ1-1; D is uncertain. Trimming removed 7 bases at V and 0 bases at J, with 12 bases between. There are 13 residues in the CDR3. Germline V lookup: CDR1 GTSNPN, CDR2 SVGIG (reference sequence). The CDR3 sequence: CAFQRNMNTEAFF. The DNA for the CDR3 is TGTGCCTTTCAACGGAACATGAACACTGAAGCTTTCTTT.

This sequence joins TRBV7-2 and TRBJ2-5, with 8 bases identical to TRBD1. The CDR3 is made up of 13 amino acids. CDR1 is SGHTA and CDR2 is FQGNSA in the germline V gene. Germline trimming cut 5 bases from V and 5 bases from J; bases unmatched to any gene: 4. As DNA, the CDR3 is TGTGCCAGCAGCAGGGACAGGAGGGAGACCCAGTACTTC. It translates to CASSRDRRETQYF.

In its sample, this clone was seen once. This chain connects TRBV18 to TRBJ2-1; 7 nucleotides match TRBD1. Trimming at V came to 4 bases and at J to 3 bases, leaving 12 bases not matched to a gene. Per the germline V gene, CDR1 is KGHSH and CDR2 is LQKENI. The CDR3 is 17 residues long. The CDR3 DNA reads TGTGCCAGCTCACTACCGGGACAGCCAAACAACTACAATGAGCAGTTCTTC. Translated, it gives CASSLPGQPNNYNEQFF.

J is TRBJ1-4 and V is TRBV5-1; D gene uncertain. V lost 4 bases to trimming and J lost 0 bases, with 10 bases between them. Per the germline V gene, CDR1 is SGHRS and CDR2 is YFSETQ. The CDR3 consists of 15 residues. The CDR3 sequence is CASSIGRATNEKLFF. The CDR3 DNA reads as TGCGCCAGCAGCATCGGACGGGCAACTAATGAAAAACTGTTTTTT.

The gene calls are TRBV4-2 and TRBJ2-3, with D hard to call. The V gene's germline CDR1 is LGHNA and CDR2 YNFKEQ. Trimming removed 4 bases at V and 2 bases at J, with 13 bases between. This CDR3 is built from 15 residues. The CDR3 DNA reads TGTGCCAGCAGCCCCCGGATGGGCTCCACAGATACGCAGTATTTT. It yields the protein CASSPRMGSTDTQYF.

This clone was counted a single time. The genes are TRBV5-1 and TRBJ2-5; D might be TRBD2 (6 bases). Germline V CDR1 and CDR2: SGHRS, YFSETQ. The CDR3 covers 14 residues. V lost 4 bases and J lost 0, with 10 bases in between. CDR3 residues: CASSPAGNQETQYF. The CDR3 coding sequence is TGCGCCAGCAGCCCCGCGGGAAACCAAGAGACCCAGTACTTC.

The chain has TRBV6-2 or TRBV6-3 and TRBJ1-5; TRBD1 is a possible D gene (5 bases). Trimming shortened V by 2 bases and J by 5 bases, and 10 bases separated the two germline ends. The CDR3 length is 14 residues. Germline V gene lookup returns CDR1 MNHEY and CDR2 SVGEGT. The CDR3 nucleotides are TGTGCCAGCAGTTACGGGGGTAACCATCAGCCCCAGCATTTT. Its protein product is CASSYGGNHQPQHF.

The chain employs TRBV9 and TRBJ2-1; D gene uncertain. The length of the CDR3 is 13 residues. The germline CDR1 and CDR2 sequences are SGDLS and YYNGEE. V lost 3 bases, J lost 3 bases, and 7 bases lay in between. CDR3 nucleotides: TGTGCCAGCAGCGCCCCGTTCTACAATGAGCAGTTCTTC. It codes for CASSAPFYNEQFF. Full variable domain (outside the CDR3, taken from reference TRBV9 and TRBJ2-1): DSGVTQTPKHLITATGQRVTLRCSPRSGDLSVYWYQQSLDQGLQFLIQYYNGEERAKGNILERFSAQQFPDLHSELNLSSLELGDSALYFCASSAPFYNEQFFGPGTRLTVL.

This chain connects TRBV15 to TRBJ1-5; D is perhaps TRBD1 (5 bases). The CDR3 sequence is 16 residues long. The V end was cut by 5 bases, the J end by 2 bases, with 16 bases between. Germline-derived CDR1 and CDR2 are LNHNV and YYDKDF (reference sequence). The CDR3 is CATSSRLGEGNQPQHF. For the CDR3, the DNA is TGTGCCACCAGCTCCCGTTTGGGGGAGGGCAATCAGCCCCAGCATTTT. The complete variable domain, with remaining parts taken from reference TRBV15 and TRBJ1-5, reads DAMVIQNPRYQVTQFGKPVTLSCSQTLNHNVMYWYQQKSSQAPKLLFHYYDKDFNNEADTPDNFQSRRPNTSFCFLDIRSPGLGDTAMYLCATSSRLGEGNQPQHFGDGTRLSIL.

The chain carries TRBV27 and TRBJ2-3; TRBD2 matches at 11 bases. With V trimmed by 1 base and J by 2 bases, 5 bases remained unmatched. The CDR3 spans 17 residues. CDR1 MNHEY and CDR2 SMNVEV come from the germline V gene (reference sequence). The CDR3 DNA sequence: TGTGCCAGCAGTTTATACCCGGGACTAGCGGCCACAGATACGCAGTATTTT. Translating it yields CASSLYPGLAATDTQYF.

The J gene is TRBJ1-4, the V gene TRBV28; D not certain. Germline lookup yields CDR1 MDHEN and CDR2 SYDVKM. V gave up 5 bases and J gave up 4 bases, with 2 bases separating them. The CDR3 is made up of 11 amino acids. The CDR3 here is CASSGNEKLFF. The CDR3 DNA is TGTGCCAGCAGTGGTAATGAAAAACTGTTTTTT. Supplemented by reference TRBV28 and TRBJ1-4, the full variable domain reads DVKVTQSSRYLVKRTGEKVFLECVQDMDHENMFWYRQDPGLGLRLIYFSYDVKMKEKGDIPEGYSVSREKKERFSLILESASTNQTSMYLCASSGNEKLFFGSGTQLSVL.

CDR3 loop: CASSQGTSGKADTQYF. In DNA form, the CDR3 reads TGTGCCAGCAGCCAAGGGACTAGCGGTAAGGCAGATACGCAGTATTTT. The chain recombines TRBV3-1 (or the pseudogene TRBV3-2) with TRBJ2-3; 10 nucleotides agree with TRBD2. Losses at the gene ends were 1 base for V and 4 bases for J; bases not matched to a gene: 5. The length of the CDR3 is 16 residues. The germline V gene has CDR1 LGHDT and CDR2 YNNKEL (reference sequence).

The genes are TRBV19 and TRBJ2-5; D may be TRBD1 (5 bases). The CDR3 has 13 residues. The germline CDR1 and CDR2 sequences are LNHDA and SQIVND (reference sequence). V lost 4 bases and J lost 3, with 9 bases in between. CDR3 loop: CASSRQGKETQYF. For the CDR3, the DNA is TGTGCCAGTAGTAGGCAGGGAAAAGAGACCCAGTACTTC.